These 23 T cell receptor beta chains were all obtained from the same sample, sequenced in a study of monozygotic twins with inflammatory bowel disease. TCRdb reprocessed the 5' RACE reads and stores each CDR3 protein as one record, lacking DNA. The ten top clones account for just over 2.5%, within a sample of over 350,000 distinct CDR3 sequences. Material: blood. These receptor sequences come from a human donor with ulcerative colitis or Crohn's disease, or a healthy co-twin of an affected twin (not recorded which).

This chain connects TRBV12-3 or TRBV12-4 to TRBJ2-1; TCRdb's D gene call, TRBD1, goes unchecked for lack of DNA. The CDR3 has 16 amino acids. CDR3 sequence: CASRWIVRGTNNEQFF.

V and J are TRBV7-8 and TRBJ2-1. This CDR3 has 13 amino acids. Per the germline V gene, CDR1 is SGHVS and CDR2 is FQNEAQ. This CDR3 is CAGSPNSYNEQFF.

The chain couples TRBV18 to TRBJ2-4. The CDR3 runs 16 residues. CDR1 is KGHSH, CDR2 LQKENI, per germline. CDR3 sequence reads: CASSPTQLTTKNIQYF.

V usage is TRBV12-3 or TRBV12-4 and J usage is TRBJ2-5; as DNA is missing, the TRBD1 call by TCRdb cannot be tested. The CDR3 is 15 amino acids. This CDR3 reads CASRPGGWTQETQYF.

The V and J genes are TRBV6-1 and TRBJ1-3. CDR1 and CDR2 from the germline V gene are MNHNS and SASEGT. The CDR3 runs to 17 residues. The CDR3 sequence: CASSPRQGPRAGNTIYF.

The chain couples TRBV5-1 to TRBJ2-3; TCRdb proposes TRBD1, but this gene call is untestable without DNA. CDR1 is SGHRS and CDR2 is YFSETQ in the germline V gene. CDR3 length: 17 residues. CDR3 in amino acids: CASSSGTGDYSTDTQYF.

CDR3 region: CASSLEAFYEQYF. The chain uses TRBV5-1 and TRBJ2-7. Germline-derived CDR1 and CDR2 are SGHRS and YFSETQ. This CDR3 is 13 amino acids long.

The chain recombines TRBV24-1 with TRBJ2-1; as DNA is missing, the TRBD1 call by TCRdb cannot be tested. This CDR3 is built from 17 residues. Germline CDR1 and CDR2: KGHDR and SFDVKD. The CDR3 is CATSDPTGEGTYNEQFF.

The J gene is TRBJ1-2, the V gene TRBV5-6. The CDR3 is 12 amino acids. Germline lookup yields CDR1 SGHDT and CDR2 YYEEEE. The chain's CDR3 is CASSLSAYGYTF. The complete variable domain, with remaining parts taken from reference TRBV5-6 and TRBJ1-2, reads DAGVTQSPTHLIKTRGQQVTLRCSPKSGHDTVSWYQQALGQGPQFIFQYYEEEERQRGNFPDRFSGHQFPNYSSELNVNALLLGDSALYLCASSLSAYGYTFGSGTRLTVV.

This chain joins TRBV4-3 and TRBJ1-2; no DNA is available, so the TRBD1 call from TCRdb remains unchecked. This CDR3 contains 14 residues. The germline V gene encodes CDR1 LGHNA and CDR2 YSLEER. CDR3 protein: CASSHKDQGYGYTF.

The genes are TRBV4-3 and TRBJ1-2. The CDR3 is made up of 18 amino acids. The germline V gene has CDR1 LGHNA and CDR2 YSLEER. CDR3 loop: CASSQDHGGPKKGYGYTF.

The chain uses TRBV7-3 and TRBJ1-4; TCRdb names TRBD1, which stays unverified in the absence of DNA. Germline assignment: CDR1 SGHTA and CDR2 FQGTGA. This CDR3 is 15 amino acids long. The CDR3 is CASSSTGTGTEKLFF.

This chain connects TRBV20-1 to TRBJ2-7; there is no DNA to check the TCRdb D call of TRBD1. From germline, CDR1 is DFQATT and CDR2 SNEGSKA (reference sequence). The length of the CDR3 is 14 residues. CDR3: CSARLPNRGYEQYF.

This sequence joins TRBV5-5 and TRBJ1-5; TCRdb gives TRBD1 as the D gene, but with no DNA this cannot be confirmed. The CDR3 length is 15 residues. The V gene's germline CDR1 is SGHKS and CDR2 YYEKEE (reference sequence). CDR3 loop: CASSLQGDTTQPQHF.

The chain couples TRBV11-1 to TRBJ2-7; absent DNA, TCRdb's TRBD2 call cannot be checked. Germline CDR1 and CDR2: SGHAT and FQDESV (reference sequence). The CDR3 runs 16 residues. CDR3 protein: CASSLFRRGGVYEQYF.

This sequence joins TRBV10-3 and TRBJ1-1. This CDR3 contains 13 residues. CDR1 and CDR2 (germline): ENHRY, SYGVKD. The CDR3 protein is CAITGSPNTEAFF.

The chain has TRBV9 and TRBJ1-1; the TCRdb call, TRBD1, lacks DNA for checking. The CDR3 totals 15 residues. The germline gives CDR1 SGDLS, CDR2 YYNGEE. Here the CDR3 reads CASSPGTVGMAEAFF.

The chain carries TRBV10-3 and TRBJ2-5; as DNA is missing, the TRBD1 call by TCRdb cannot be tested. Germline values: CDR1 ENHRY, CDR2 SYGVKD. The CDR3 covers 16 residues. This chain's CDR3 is CAISAGQASIQETQYF.

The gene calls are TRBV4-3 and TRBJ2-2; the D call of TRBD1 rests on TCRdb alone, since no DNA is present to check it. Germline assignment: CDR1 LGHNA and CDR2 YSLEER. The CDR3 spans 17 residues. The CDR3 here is CASSQVAGTGNTGELFF.

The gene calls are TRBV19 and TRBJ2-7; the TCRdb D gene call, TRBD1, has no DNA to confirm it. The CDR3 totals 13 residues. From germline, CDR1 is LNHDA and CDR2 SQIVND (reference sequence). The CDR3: CASSPDRGHEQYF.

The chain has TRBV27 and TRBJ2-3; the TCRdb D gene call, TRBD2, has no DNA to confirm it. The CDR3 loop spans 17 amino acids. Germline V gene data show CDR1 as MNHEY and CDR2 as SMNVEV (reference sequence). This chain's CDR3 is CASSLYPSGGRTDTQYF.

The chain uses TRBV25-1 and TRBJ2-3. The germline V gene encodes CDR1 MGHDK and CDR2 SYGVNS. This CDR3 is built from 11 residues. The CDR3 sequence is CASCLLDTQYF.

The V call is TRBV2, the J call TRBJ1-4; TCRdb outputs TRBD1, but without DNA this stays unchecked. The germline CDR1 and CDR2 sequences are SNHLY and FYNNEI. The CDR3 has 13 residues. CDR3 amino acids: CASSGDRGEKLFF.